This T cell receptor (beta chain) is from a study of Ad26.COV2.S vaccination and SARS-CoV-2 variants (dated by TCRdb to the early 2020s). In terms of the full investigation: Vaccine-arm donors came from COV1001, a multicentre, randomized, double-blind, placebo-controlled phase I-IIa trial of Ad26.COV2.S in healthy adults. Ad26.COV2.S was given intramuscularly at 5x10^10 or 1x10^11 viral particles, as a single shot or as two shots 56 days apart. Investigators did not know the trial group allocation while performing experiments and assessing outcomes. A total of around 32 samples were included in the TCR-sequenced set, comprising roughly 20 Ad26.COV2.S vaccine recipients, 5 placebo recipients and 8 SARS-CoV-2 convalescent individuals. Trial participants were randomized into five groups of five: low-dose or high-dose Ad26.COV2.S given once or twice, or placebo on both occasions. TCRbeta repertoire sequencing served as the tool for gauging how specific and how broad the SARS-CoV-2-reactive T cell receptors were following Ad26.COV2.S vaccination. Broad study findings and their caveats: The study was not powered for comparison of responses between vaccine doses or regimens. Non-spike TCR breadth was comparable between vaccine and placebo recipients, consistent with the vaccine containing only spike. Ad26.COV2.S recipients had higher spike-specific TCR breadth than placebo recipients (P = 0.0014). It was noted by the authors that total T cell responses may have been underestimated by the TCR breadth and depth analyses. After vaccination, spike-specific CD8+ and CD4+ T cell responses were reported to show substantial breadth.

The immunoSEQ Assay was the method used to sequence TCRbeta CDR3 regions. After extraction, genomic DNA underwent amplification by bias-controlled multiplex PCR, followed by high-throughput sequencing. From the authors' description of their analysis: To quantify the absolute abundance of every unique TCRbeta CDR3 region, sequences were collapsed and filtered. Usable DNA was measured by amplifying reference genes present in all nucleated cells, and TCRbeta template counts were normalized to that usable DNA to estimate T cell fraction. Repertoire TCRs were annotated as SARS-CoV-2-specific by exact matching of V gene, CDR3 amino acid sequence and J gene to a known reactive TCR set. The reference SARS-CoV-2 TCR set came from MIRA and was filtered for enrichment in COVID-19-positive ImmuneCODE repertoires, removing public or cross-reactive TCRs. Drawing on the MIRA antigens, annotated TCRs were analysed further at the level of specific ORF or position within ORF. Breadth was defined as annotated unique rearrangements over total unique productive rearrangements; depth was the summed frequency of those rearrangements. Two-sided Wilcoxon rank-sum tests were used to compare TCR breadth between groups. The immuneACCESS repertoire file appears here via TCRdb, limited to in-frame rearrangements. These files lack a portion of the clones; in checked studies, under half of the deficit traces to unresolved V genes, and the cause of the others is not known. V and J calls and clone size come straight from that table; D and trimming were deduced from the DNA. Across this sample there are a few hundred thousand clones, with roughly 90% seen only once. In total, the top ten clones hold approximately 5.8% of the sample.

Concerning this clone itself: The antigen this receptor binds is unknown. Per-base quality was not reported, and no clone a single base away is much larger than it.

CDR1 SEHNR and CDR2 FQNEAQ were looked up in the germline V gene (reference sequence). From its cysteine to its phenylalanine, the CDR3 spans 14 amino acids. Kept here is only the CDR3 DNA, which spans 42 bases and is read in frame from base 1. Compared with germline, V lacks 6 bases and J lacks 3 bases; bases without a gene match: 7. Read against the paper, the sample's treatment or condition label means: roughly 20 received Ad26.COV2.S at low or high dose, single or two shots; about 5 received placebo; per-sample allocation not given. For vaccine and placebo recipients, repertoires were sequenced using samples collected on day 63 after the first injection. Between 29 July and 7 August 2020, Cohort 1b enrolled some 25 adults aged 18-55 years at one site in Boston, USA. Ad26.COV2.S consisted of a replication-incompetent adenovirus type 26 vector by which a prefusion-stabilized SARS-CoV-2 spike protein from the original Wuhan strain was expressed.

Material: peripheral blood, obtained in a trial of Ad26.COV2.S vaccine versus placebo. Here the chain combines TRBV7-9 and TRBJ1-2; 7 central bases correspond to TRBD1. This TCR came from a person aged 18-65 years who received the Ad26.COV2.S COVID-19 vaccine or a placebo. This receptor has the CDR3 CASRPGTADYGYTF. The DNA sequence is TGTGCCAGCAGACCCGGGACAGCCGACTATGGCTACACCTTC.